These 5 T cell receptor beta chains originate from one sample sequenced in a study of early T cells in non-severe SARS-CoV-2 infection. Using its own MiXCR run on the 5' RACE reads, TCRdb lists one record per CDR3 protein. The data contain 24,000 or so distinct CDR3 sequences, about 4% of them singletons. The sample consisted of whole blood. These receptors originate from an adult who was a healthcare worker with PCR-confirmed SARS-CoV-2 infection or an uninfected control (not recorded which).

This clonotype was observed many times. The rearrangement links TRBV12-3 or TRBV12-4 to TRBJ2-3; D is perhaps TRBD1 (5 bases). The CDR3 totals 12 residues. With 6 bases removed from V and 7 bases from J, the gap between germline ends came to 11 bases. The CDR3 spells CASRQGAYTQYF. The CDR3 DNA is TGTGCCAGCAGGCAGGGCGCATATACGCAGTATTTT.

This clonotype was recorded many times. The chain is built from TRBV28 and TRBJ2-1; 10 bases map to TRBD2. The V gene end was trimmed by 8 bases and the J gene end by 5 bases; junction bases not matched to a gene: 6. The germline V gene encodes CDR1 MDHEN and CDR2 SYDVKM. The CDR3 runs 14 residues. Here the CDR3 reads CASERTSGNNEQFF. The CDR3, as DNA: TGTGCCAGCGAGCGGACTAGCGGAAACAATGAGCAGTTCTTC.

V gene TRBV29-1 combines with J gene TRBJ2-1; D gene unclear. CDR1 SQVTM and CDR2 ANQGSEA come from the germline V gene. V dropped 3 bases and J dropped 6 bases, with 3 bases sitting between them. This CDR3 is built from 10 residues. CDR3 in amino acids: CSVDFNEQFF. The CDR3 coding sequence is TGCAGCGTTGATTTCAATGAGCAGTTCTTC.

This clonotype was seen at least ten times. The chain uses TRBV12-3 or TRBV12-4 and TRBJ1-5; no definite D call. The length of the CDR3 is 12 residues. V was cut by 2 bases and J by 5 bases, with 4 bases left in between. In DNA, the CDR3 is TGTGCCAGCAGTTTAATACATCAGCCCCAGCATTTT. It specifies CASSLIHQPQHF.

This clonotype was recorded many times. The chain uses TRBV4-1 and TRBJ2-1; 9 nucleotides agree with TRBD2. Germline V lookup: CDR1 MGHRA, CDR2 YSYEKL. J was trimmed by 8 bases and V by 0 bases; bases with no gene match: 11. The CDR3 contains 17 residues. CDR3 protein: CASSQDHASGRFYEQFF. CDR3 DNA: TGCGCCAGCAGCCAAGATCATGCCAGCGGGAGGTTTTATGAGCAGTTCTTC.